This T cell receptor beta chain was profiled in a study of spatial heterogeneity in lung cancer. Whole-study results and caveats: Intratumoral expanded alpha and beta TCR counts were found to track tumor mutation counts.

This clonotype was detected only a few times. What it binds is not known. Time point given: sample taken at primary tumor resection. Whole RNA, isolated from tumor, nontumor lung or frozen PBMC, was sequenced without prior sorting. The length of the CDR3 is 16 residues. Trimming cost V 3 bases and J 7 bases, with 22 bases left between them. Germline V gives CDR1 DFQATT, CDR2 SNEGSKA (reference sequence). Every TCR cDNA molecule bore a unique molecular identifier. TCRdb processed the 5' RACE reads anew with MiXCR; each CDR3 protein has one entry. There are about 20,000 distinct CDR3 sequences in the sample; 15% to 20% occur only once, and more than 30% lies in the top ten.

This receptor was taken from a female donor with early-stage non-small cell lung cancer. The sequencing used lung tumor tissue, collected at surgery. V and J are TRBV20-1 and TRBJ2-1; the D gene could be TRBD1 or TRBD2 (5 bases each). CDR3 in amino acids: CSASWGWGGTENEQFF. As DNA, the CDR3 is TGCAGTGCTAGTTGGGGATGGGGTGGGACGGAAAATGAGCAGTTCTTC.